This T cell receptor (beta chain) comes out of a study of regulatory dendritic cells for organ transplantation. Study at large: Monocytes received vitamin D3 on days 0 and 4, IL-10 on day 4.

The CDR3 has 17 residues. Unmatched junction bases numbered 13, after V lost 1 base and J lost 7 bases. Germline CDR1 reads SGHDT; CDR2 reads YYEEEE. This clone occurred a few times. What it recognizes is unknown. Profiled with immunoSEQ multiplex PCR; TCRdb holds only in-frame clones, not every one. The profile shows 20,000 to 25,000 clones, 70% to 90% of them singletons. Notes on the study in general: Naive T cells showed high diversity, memory cells less, memory CD8+ least.

Sorted T cells were CFSE-labeled and cultured five to six days with allogeneic regulatory or mature dendritic cells at 1:10. FACS sorted CD4+ or CD8+ T cells into CD45RA+ naive and CD45RO+ memory. This TCR came from a human donor in good health. The genes are TRBV5-6 and TRBJ1-2, with 10 bases matching TRBD1. Sequenced: naive CD4+ T cells from blood cultured with regulatory dendritic cells. Subset defined: CD45RA+ naive T cells. The CDR3 DNA reads TGTGCCAGCAGCTTGCTGGGGACAGGGGAGCCCGGTCGTGGCTACACCTTC. It translates to CASSLLGTGEPGRGYTF.